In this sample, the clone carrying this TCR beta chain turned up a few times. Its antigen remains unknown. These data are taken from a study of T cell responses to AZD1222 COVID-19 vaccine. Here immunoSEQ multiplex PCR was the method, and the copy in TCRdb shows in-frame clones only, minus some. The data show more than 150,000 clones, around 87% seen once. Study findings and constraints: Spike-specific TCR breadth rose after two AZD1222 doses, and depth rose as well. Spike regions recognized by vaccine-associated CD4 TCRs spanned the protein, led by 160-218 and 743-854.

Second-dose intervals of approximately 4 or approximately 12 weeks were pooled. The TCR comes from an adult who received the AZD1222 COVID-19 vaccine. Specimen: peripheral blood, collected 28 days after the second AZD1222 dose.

The CDR3 loop reads CASIPERNSPLHF. CDR3 DNA: TGTGCCAGCATACCCGAACGCAATTCACCCCTCCACTTT. The chain is built from TRBV2 and TRBJ1-6; D is unclear. This CDR3 is 13 amino acids long. Germline V gene lookup returns CDR1 SNHLY and CDR2 FYNNEI. Trimming pared 7 bases from V and 7 bases from J, leaving 11 bases between.